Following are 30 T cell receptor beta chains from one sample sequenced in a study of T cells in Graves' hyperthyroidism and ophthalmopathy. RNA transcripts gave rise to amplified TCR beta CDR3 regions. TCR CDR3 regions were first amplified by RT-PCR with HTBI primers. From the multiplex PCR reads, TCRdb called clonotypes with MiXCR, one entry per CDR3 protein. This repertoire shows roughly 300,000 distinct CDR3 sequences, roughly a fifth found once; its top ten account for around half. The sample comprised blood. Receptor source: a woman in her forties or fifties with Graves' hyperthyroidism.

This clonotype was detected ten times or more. The DNA for the CDR3 is TGCGCCAGCAGCTATAGCGGGACATCCTACAATGAGCAGTTCTTC. Encoded protein: CASSYSGTSYNEQFF. This sequence joins TRBV5-1 and TRBJ2-1; TRBD2 aligns across 8 bases. Looked up from germline, CDR1 is SGHRS and CDR2 is YFSETQ. With 3 bases clipped from V and 1 base from J, the junction kept 3 bases outside the gene matches. The CDR3 is made up of 15 amino acids.

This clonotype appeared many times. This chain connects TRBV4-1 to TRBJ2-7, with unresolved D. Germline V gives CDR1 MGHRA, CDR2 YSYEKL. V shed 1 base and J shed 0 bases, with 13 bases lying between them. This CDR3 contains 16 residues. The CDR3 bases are TGCGCCAGCAGCCAAGTATTACCTCCAAGCTCCTACGAGCAGTACTTC. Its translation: CASSQVLPPSSYEQYF.

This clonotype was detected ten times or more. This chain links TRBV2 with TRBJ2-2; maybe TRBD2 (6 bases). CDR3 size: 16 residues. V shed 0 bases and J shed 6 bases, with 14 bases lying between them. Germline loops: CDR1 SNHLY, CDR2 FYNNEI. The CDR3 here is CASSEALGRKAGELFF. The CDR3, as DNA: TGTGCCAGCAGTGAAGCGCTTGGGAGGAAGGCCGGGGAGCTGTTTTTT. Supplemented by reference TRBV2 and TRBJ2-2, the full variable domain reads EPEVTQTPSHQVTQMGQEVILRCVPISNHLYFYWYRQILGQKVEFLVSFYNNEISEKSEIFDDQFSVERPDGSNFTLKIRSTKLEDSAMYFCASSEALGRKAGELFFGEGSRLTVL.

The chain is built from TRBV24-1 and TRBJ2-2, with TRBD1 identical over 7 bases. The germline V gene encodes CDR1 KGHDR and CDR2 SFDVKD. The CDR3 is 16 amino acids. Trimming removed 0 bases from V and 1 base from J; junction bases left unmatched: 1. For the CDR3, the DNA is TGTGCCACCAGTGATTTGGGGACAGAGAACACCGGGGAGCTGTTTTTT. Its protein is CATSDLGTENTGELFF.

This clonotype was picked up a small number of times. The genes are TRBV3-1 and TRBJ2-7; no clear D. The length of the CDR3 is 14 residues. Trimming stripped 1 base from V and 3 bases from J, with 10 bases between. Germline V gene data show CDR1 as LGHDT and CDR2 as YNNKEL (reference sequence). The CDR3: CASSQVGYLYEQYF. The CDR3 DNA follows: TGTGCCAGCAGCCAAGTGGGCTACCTCTACGAGCAGTACTTC.

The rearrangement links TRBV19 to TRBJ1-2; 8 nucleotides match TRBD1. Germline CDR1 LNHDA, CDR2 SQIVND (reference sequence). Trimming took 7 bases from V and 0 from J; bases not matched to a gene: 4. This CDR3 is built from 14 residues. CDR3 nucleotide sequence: TGTGCCAGTACCCCAGGGGGCTCTAACTATGGCTACACCTTC. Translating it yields CASTPGGSNYGYTF. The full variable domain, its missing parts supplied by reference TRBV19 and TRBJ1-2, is DGGITQSPKYLFRKEGQNVTLSCEQNLNHDAMYWYRQDPGQGLRLIYYSQIVNDFQKGDIAEGYSVSREKKESFPLTVTSAQKNPTAFYLCASTPGGSNYGYTFGSGTRLTVV.

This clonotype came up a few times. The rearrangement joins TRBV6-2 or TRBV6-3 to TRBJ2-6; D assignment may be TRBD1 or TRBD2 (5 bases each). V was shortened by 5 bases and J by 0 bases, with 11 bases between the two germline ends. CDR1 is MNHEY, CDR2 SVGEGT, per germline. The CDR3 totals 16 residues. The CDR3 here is CASSPGGSSGANVLTF. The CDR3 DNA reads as TGTGCCAGCAGTCCTGGGGGTAGCTCTGGGGCCAACGTCCTGACTTTC.

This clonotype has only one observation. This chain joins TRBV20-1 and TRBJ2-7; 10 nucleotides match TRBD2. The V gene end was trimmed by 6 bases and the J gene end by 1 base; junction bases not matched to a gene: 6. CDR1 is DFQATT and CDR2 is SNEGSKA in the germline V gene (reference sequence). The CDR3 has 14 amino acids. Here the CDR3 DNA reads TGCAGTGCCCCTAGCGGGAGAGGTTCCTACGAGCAGTACTTC. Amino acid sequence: CSAPSGRGSYEQYF.

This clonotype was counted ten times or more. The CDR3 nucleotides are TGTGCCAGCAGCTTTGGAGGGGAAGGGGCGTACTTC. Residues: CASSFGGEGAYF. The V and J genes are TRBV11-2 and TRBJ2-5; possible D gene TRBD2, 6 bases. Germline V gene sequence: CDR1 SGHAT, CDR2 FQNNGV. The CDR3 totals 12 residues. V was cut by 3 bases and J by 13 bases, with 15 bases left in between.

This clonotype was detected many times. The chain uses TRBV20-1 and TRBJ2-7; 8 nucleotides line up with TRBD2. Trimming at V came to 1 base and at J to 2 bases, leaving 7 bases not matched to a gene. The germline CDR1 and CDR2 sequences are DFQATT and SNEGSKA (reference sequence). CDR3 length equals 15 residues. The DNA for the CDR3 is TGCAGTGCTAGAGTGCTAGCGGGCGTTCCCTACGAGCAGTACTTC. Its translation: CSARVLAGVPYEQYF.

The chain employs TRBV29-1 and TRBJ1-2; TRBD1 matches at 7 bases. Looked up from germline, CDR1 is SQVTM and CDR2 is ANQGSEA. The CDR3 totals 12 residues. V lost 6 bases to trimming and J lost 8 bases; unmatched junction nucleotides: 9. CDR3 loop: CSVEDRSKGYTF. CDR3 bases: TGCAGCGTGGAGGACAGGTCGAAGGGCTACACCTTC.

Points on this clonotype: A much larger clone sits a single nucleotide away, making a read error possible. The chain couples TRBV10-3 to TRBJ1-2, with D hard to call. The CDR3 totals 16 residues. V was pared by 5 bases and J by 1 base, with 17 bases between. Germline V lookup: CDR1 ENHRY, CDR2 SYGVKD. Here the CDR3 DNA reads TGTGCCATCAGTTACTCGACTGGACTGTTTAACTATGGCTACACCTTC. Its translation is CAISYSTGLFNYGYTF.

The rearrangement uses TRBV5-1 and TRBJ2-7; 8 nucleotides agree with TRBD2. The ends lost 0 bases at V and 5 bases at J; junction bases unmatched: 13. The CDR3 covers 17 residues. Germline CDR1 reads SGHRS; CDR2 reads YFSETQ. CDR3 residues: CASSLARIAGSGDEQYF. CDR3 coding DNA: TGCGCCAGCAGCTTGGCCCGGATAGCGGGAAGCGGCGACGAGCAGTACTTC.

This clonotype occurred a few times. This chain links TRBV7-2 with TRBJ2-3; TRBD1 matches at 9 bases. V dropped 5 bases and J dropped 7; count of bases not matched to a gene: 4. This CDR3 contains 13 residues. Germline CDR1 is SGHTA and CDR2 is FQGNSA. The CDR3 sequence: CASSIGTGNTQYF. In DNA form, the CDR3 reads TGTGCCAGCAGCATTGGGACAGGGAATACGCAGTATTTT.

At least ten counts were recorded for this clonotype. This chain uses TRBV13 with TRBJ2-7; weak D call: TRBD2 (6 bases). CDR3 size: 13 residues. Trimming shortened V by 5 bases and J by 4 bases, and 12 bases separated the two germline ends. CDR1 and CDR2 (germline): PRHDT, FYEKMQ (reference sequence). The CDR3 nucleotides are TGTGCCAGCAGCCTACGTCTAGCGTACGAGCAGTACTTC. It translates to CASSLRLAYEQYF.

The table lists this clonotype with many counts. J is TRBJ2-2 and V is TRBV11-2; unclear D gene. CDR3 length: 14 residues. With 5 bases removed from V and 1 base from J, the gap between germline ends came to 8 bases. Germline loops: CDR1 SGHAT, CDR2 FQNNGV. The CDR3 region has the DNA TGTGCCAGCAGCCCGGACGGGAACACCGGGGAGCTGTTTTTT. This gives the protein CASSPDGNTGELFF.

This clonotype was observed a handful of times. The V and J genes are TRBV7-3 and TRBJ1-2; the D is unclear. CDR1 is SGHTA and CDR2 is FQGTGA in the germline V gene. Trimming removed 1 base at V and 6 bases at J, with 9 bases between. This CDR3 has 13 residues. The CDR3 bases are TGTGCCAGCAGCTTAAACTCAGGTAATGGCTACACCTTC. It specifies CASSLNSGNGYTF.

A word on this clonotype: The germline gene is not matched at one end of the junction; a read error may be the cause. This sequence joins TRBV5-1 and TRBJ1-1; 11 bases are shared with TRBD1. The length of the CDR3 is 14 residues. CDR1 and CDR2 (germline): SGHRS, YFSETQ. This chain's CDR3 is CAGSPGQGDTEAFF. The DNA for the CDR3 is TGCGCCGGCAGCCCGGGACAGGGGGACACTGAAGCTTTCTTT.

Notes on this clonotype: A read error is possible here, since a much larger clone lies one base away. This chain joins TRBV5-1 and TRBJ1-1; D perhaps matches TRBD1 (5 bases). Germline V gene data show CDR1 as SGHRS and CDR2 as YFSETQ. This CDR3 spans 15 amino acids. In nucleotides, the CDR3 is TGCACCAGCAGCTCCCTGCAGGGTGTGGACACTGAAGCTTTCTTT. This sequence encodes CTSSSLQGVDTEAFF.

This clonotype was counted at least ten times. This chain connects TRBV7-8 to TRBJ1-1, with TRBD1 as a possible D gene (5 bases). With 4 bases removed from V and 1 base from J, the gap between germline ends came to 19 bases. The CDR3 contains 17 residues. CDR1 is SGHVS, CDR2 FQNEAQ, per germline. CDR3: CASSYEGRLGGNTEAFF. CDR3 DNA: TGTGCCAGCAGCTATGAGGGAAGGTTGGGGGGGAACACTGAAGCTTTCTTT. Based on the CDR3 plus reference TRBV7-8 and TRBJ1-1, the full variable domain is GAGVSQSPRYKVAKRGQDVALRCDPISGHVSLFWYQQALGQGPEFLTYFQNEAQLDKSGLPSDRFFAERPEGSVSTLKIQRTQQEDSAVYLCASSYEGRLGGNTEAFFGQGTRLTVV.

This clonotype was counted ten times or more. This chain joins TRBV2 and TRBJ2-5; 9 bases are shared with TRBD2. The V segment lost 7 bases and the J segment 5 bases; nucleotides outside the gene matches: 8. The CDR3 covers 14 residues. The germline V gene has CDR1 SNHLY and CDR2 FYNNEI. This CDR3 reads CASNEVAGAETQYF. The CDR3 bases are TGTGCCAGCAATGAGGTAGCGGGAGCGGAGACCCAGTACTTC.

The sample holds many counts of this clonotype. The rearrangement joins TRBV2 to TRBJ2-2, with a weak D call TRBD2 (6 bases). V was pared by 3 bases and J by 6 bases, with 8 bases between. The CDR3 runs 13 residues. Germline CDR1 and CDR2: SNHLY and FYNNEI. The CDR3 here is CASSEWGAGELFF. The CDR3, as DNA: TGTGCCAGCAGTGAGTGGGGGGCCGGGGAGCTGTTTTTT.

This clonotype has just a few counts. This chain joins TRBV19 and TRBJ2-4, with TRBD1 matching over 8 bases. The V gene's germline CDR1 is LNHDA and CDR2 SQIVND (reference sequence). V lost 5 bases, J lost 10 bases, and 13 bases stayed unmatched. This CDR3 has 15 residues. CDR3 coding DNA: TGTGCCAGTAGTCCCTCCGGGGACAGGTGGAGTATTCAGTACTTC. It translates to CASSPSGDRWSIQYF. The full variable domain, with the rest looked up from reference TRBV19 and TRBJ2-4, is DGGITQSPKYLFRKEGQNVTLSCEQNLNHDAMYWYRQDPGQGLRLIYYSQIVNDFQKGDIAEGYSVSREKKESFPLTVTSAQKNPTAFYLCASSPSGDRWSIQYFGAGTRLSVL.

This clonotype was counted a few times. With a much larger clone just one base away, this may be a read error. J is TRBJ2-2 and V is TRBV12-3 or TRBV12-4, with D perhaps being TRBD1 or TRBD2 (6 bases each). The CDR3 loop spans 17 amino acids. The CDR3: CASSLLGDRSNTGGLFF. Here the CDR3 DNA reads TGTGCCAGCAGTTTACTTGGAGACAGGTCGAACACCGGGGGGCTGTTTTTT.

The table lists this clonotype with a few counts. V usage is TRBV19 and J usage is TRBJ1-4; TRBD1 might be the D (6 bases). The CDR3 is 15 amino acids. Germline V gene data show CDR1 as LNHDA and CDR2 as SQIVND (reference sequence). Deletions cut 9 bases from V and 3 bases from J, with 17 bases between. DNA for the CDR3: TGTGCCAGCAAGAGTATGGGGGCCGCTAATGAAAAACTGTTTTTT. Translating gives CASKSMGAANEKLFF.

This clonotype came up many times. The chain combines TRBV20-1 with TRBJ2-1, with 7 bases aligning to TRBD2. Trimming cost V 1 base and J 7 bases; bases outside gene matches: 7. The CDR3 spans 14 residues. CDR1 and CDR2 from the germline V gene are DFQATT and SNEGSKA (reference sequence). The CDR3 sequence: CSARGTSPGNEQFF. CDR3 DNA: TGCAGTGCTAGAGGGACTAGTCCTGGGAATGAGCAGTTCTTC.

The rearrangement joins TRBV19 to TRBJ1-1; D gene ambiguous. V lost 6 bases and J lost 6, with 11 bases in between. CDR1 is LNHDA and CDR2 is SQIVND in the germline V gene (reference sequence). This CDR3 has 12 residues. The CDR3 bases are TGTGCCAGTAGCCCGAAGCTCCCTGAAGCTTTCTTT. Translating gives CASSPKLPEAFF.

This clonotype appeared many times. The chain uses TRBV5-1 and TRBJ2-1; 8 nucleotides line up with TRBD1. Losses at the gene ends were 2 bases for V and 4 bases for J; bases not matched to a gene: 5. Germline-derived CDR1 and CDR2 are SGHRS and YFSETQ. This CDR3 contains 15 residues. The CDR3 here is CASSFGTGTYNEQFF. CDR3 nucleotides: TGCGCCAGCAGCTTCGGGACAGGAACTTACAATGAGCAGTTCTTC.

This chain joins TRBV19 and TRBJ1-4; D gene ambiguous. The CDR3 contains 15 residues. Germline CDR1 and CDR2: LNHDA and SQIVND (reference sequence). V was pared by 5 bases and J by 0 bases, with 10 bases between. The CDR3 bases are TGTGCCAGTAGTCCCCAGGATGCAACTAATGAAAAACTGTTTTTT. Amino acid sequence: CASSPQDATNEKLFF.

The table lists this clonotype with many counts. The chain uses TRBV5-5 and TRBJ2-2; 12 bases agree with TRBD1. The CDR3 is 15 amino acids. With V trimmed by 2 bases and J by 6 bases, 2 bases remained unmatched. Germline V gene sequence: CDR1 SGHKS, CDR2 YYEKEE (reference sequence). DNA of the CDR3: TGTGCCAGCAGCTTTGGGACAGGGGGCTCCGGGGAGCTGTTTTTT. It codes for CASSFGTGGSGELFF.